Below, 21 T cell receptor beta chains from the same sample are listed, as sequenced in a study of response to subunit inactivated influenza vaccine. Using its own MiXCR run on the RT-PCR reads, TCRdb lists one record per CDR3 protein. The sample yields 500,000 to 600,000 distinct CDR3 sequences, approximately 14% seen once. The input for sequencing was PBMCs from blood, taken 11 to 12 days after vaccination. The receptor source for this set is a man aged 45 to 65 who received an inactivated influenza vaccine.

The V and J genes are TRBV28 and TRBJ2-4; D gene unclear. The CDR3 has 15 residues. V lost 6 bases and J lost 0, with 12 bases in between. The germline V gene has CDR1 MDHEN and CDR2 SYDVKM. CDR3 sequence: CASREDGLAKNIQYF. The CDR3 DNA reads TGTGCCAGCAGAGAGGATGGCCTAGCCAAAAACATTCAGTACTTC.

Only a few counts were recorded for this clonotype. The chain employs TRBV3-1 and TRBJ1-2; no clear D gene. This CDR3 has 15 amino acids. Trimming took off 4 bases at V and 2 bases at J, with 14 bases between the two ends. CDR1 and CDR2 from the germline V gene are LGHDT and YNNKEL (reference sequence). The chain's CDR3 is CASSPYRITNYGYTF. CDR3 DNA: TGTGCCAGCAGCCCCTACAGAATTACCAACTATGGCTACACCTTC.

This clonotype was detected a few times. The chain is built from TRBV29-1 and TRBJ1-2; a weak D match, TRBD1 (6 bases). V was clipped by 4 bases and J by 3 bases, with 18 bases between them. The CDR3 runs 15 residues. Germline loops: CDR1 SQVTM, CDR2 ANQGSEA. The CDR3 protein is CSVGQPRGQDYGYTF. DNA for the CDR3: TGCAGCGTTGGACAACCGCGGGGGCAGGACTATGGCTACACCTTC.

The chain joins TRBV29-1 to TRBJ2-5, with D unclear. The V gene's germline CDR1 is SQVTM and CDR2 ANQGSEA. The V and J ends lost 0 bases and 1 base respectively, with 9 bases between them. CDR3 size: 14 residues. This chain's CDR3 is CSVEDRGSQETQYF. The CDR3 DNA reads as TGCAGCGTTGAAGATCGCGGCAGCCAAGAGACCCAGTACTTC.

Details on this clonotype: This may be a read error: a much more frequent sequence differs by one nucleotide. The gene calls are TRBV5-1 and TRBJ2-3; D gene ambiguous. V lost 1 base, J lost 1 base, and 10 bases lay in between. Germline CDR1 and CDR2: SGHRS and YFSETQ. The CDR3 contains 15 residues. The CDR3 DNA follows: TGCGCCAGCAGCTTGCTTGACGCCCGCACAGATACGCAGTATTTT. Translation: CASSLLDARTDTQYF.

This clonotype was detected a few times. The chain links TRBV6-2 or TRBV6-3 to TRBJ2-2; D call uncertain. Trimming cost V 6 bases and J 7 bases, with 15 bases left between them. Germline loops: CDR1 MNHEY, CDR2 SVGEGT. CDR3 length equals 14 residues. The CDR3, as DNA: TGTGCCAGCAGCGAGCCAGCGCTCGGCGGGGAGCTGTTTTTT. Its translation: CASSEPALGGELFF.

This clonotype appeared a few times. J is TRBJ2-1 and V is TRBV7-2; 8 nucleotides line up with TRBD2. J lost 3 bases, V lost 5 bases, and 6 bases had no gene match. Germline-derived CDR1 and CDR2 are SGHTA and FQGNSA. This CDR3 spans 15 amino acids. The CDR3 spells CASSPVAGSYNEQFF. The CDR3 nucleotides are TGTGCCAGCAGCCCTGTAGCGGGAAGCTACAATGAGCAGTTCTTC.

This clonotype was seen many times. The gene calls are TRBV7-9 and TRBJ1-4; 7 positions match TRBD1. Germline trimming cut 5 bases from V and 7 bases from J; bases unmatched to any gene: 7. The CDR3 consists of 14 residues. From germline, CDR1 is SEHNR and CDR2 FQNEAQ (reference sequence). The CDR3 here is CASSPRQGFEKLFF. CDR3 DNA sequence: TGTGCCAGCAGCCCACGACAGGGATTTGAAAAACTGTTTTTT.

The V and J genes are TRBV18 and TRBJ2-5; TRBD1 matches at 7 bases. With 6 bases clipped from V and 5 bases from J, the junction kept 9 bases outside the gene matches. CDR3 size: 14 residues. Germline lookup yields CDR1 KGHSH and CDR2 LQKENI. The CDR3 protein is CASSLDRVLETQYF. CDR3 DNA sequence: TGTGCCAGCTCCCTTGACAGGGTATTGGAGACCCAGTACTTC.

This clonotype was observed a handful of times. The chain joins TRBV18 to TRBJ1-2; D ambiguous. CDR3 size: 13 residues. The V end lost 6 bases, the J end lost 3 bases, and 11 bases lay between the germline ends. The germline gives CDR1 KGHSH, CDR2 LQKENI. The chain's CDR3 is CASSSQTDYGYTF. The CDR3 DNA sequence: TGTGCCAGCTCCTCACAGACGGACTATGGCTACACCTTC.

This clonotype has at least ten counts. The rearrangement uses TRBV3-1 and TRBJ2-4, with D unclear. Germline lookup yields CDR1 LGHDT and CDR2 YNNKEL (reference sequence). CDR3 length: 12 amino acids. Trimming cost V 6 bases and J 11 bases, with 14 bases left between them. CDR3 in amino acids: CASRGSEVFQYF. The CDR3 nucleotides are TGTGCCAGCAGGGGTTCTGAGGTATTTCAGTACTTC.

This clonotype was counted at least ten times. The chain couples TRBV10-3 to TRBJ2-4; no clear D gene. This CDR3 spans 13 amino acids. Trimming pared 11 bases from V and 0 bases from J, leaving 11 bases between. Germline V gives CDR1 ENHRY, CDR2 SYGVKD. The CDR3 DNA sequence: TGTGCCGTACTGGATACAGCCAAAAACATTCAGTACTTC. Translation: CAVLDTAKNIQYF.

The rearrangement uses TRBV9 and TRBJ2-1; a possible D gene is TRBD2 (5 bases). V shed 0 bases and J shed 4 bases, with 14 bases lying between them. Per the germline V gene, CDR1 is SGDLS and CDR2 is YYNGEE. This CDR3 contains 16 residues. The CDR3 region is CASSVGVQEAYNEQFF. The CDR3 DNA is TGTGCCAGCAGCGTAGGGGTGCAGGAGGCATACAATGAGCAGTTCTTC.

This clonotype was found a few times. V is TRBV4-2 and J is TRBJ1-1; TRBD1 might be the D (6 bases). CDR1 LGHNA and CDR2 YNFKEQ come from the germline V gene. V lost 0 bases and J 8 bases, leaving 13 bases between the germline ends. The CDR3 has 14 amino acids. In DNA, the CDR3 is TGTGCCAGCAGCCAAGAAGAGGGCAGGGGAGAAGCTTTCTTT. Protein product: CASSQEEGRGEAFF.

This clonotype was seen a few times. The V gene is TRBV7-9, the J gene TRBJ2-1; D possibly corresponds to TRBD2 (7 bases). Trimming took 3 bases from V and 9 from J, leaving 15 bases between them. The CDR3 is 14 residues long. Germline V CDR1 and CDR2: SEHNR, FQNEAQ (reference sequence). This chain's CDR3 is CASSLSGEGSEQFF. CDR3 in DNA: TGTGCCAGCAGCTTGTCAGGGGAGGGAAGTGAGCAGTTCTTC.

The table lists this clonotype with a few counts. The V gene is TRBV20-1, the J gene TRBJ2-1; tentative D call: TRBD2 (6 bases). CDR3 length: 15 residues. In germline, CDR1 is DFQATT, CDR2 SNEGSKA (reference sequence). V lost 4 bases and J 8 bases, leaving 21 bases between the germline ends. The DNA for the CDR3 is TGCAGTGCTATTCCGGGACTGGCAATTTCGGATGAGCAGTTCTTC. Protein product: CSAIPGLAISDEQFF.

This chain uses TRBV20-1 with TRBJ2-7; D may be TRBD1 (5 bases). Germline lookup yields CDR1 DFQATT and CDR2 SNEGSKA (reference sequence). CDR3 length: 12 residues. V gave up 3 bases and J gave up 2 bases, with 8 bases separating them. The CDR3 bases are TGCAGTGCTAGTCAGGGAACCTACGAGCAGTACTTC. Protein: CSASQGTYEQYF.

This clonotype was seen more than once but under ten times. This chain connects TRBV11-2 to TRBJ1-4; D not certain. Deletions cut 7 bases from V and 7 bases from J, with 22 bases between. CDR1 and CDR2 (germline): SGHAT, FQNNGV. This CDR3 has 16 amino acids. The CDR3 region has the DNA TGTGCCAGCAAACTAGGGCCGGGGATGGAAGGTGAAAAACTGTTTTTT. Translating gives CASKLGPGMEGEKLFF.

CDR3 amino acids: CASSQDGRGDYGYTF. DNA for the CDR3: TGCGCCAGCAGCCAAGATGGCAGGGGGGACTATGGCTACACCTTC. The chain carries TRBV4-3 and TRBJ1-2; 7 bases agree with TRBD1. The germline gives CDR1 LGHNA, CDR2 YSLEER. The CDR3 sequence is 15 residues long. The junction had 4 bases not matched to a gene; V was cut back by 0 bases and J by 3 bases.

This clonotype was seen more than once but under ten times. The V gene is TRBV10-3, the J gene TRBJ2-2, with 10 bases matching TRBD2. The CDR3 runs to 18 residues. Looked up from germline, CDR1 is ENHRY and CDR2 is SYGVKD. The V gene end was trimmed by 7 bases and the J gene end by 3 bases; junction bases not matched to a gene: 14. Written as DNA, the CDR3 is TGTGCCATCAAGATACTACTAGCGGGGACCCCAGACACCGGGGAGCTGTTTTTT. Translating it yields CAIKILLAGTPDTGELFF.

This clonotype was seen repeatedly, ten times or more. CDR3 sequence (DNA): TGCAGCGCCACGTTGCCCTCGACAGGGCGAAACGAGCAGTACTTC. This gives the protein CSATLPSTGRNEQYF. This chain joins TRBV29-1 and TRBJ2-7; 7 nucleotides align to TRBD1. The CDR3 loop spans 15 amino acids. Germline CDR1 SQVTM, CDR2 ANQGSEA. The V segment lost 7 bases and the J segment 5 bases; nucleotides outside the gene matches: 17.